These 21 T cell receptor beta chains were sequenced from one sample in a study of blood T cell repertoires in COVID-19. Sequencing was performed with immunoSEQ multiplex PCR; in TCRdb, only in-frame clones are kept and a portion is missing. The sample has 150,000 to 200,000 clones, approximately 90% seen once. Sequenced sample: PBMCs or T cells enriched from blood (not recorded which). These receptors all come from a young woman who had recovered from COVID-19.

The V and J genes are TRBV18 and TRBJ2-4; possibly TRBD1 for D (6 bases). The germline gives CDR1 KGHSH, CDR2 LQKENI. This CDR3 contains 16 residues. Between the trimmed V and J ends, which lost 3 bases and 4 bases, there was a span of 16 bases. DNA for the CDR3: TGTGCCAGCTCACCGATTCACAGGGTCTTGAAAAACATTCAGTACTTC. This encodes CASSPIHRVLKNIQYF.

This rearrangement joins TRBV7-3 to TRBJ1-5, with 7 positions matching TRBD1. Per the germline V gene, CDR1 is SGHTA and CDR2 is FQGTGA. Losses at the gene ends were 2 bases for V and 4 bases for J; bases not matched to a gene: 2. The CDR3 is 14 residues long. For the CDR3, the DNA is TGTGCCAGCAGCTTAGCGACAGGGAATCAGCCCCAGCATTTT. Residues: CASSLATGNQPQHF.

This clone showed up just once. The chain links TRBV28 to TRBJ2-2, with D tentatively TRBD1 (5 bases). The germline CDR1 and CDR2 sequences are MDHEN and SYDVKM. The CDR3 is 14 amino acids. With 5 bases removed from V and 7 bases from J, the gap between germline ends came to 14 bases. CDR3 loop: CASSLLRGYGELFF. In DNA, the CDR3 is TGTGCCAGCAGTCTACTTAGGGGTTACGGGGAGCTGTTTTTT. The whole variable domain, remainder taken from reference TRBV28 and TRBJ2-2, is DVKVTQSSRYLVKRTGEKVFLECVQDMDHENMFWYRQDPGLGLRLIYFSYDVKMKEKGDIPEGYSVSREKKERFSLILESASTNQTSMYLCASSLLRGYGELFFGEGSRLTVL.

The CDR3 region is CASVSGGSEFF. DNA for the CDR3: TGCGCCAGCGTGTCGGGGGGGTCGGAGTTCTTC. The rearrangement uses TRBV5-1 and TRBJ2-1; 8 positions match TRBD2. J was trimmed by 14 bases and V by 7 bases; bases with no gene match: 8. Germline lookup yields CDR1 SGHRS and CDR2 YFSETQ. The CDR3 loop spans 11 amino acids.

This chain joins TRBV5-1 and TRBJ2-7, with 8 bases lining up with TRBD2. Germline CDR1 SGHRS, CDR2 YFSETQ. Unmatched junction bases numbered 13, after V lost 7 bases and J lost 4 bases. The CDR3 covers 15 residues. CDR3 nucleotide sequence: TGCGCCAGCGCGGGTAATAGCGGGGTTAGGTACGAGCAGTACTTC. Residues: CASAGNSGVRYEQYF.

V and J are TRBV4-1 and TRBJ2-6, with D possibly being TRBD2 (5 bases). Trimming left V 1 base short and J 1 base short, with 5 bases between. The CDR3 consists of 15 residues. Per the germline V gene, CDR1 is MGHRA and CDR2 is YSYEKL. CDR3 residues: CASSQGGSGANVLTF. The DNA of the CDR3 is TGCGCCAGCAGCCAAGGAGGGTCTGGGGCCAACGTCCTGACTTTC.

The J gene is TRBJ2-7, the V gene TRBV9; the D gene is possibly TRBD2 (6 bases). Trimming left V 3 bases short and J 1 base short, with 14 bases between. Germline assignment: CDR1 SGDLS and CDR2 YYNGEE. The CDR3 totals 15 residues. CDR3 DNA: TGTGCCAGCAGCGCTGAGACTAGTGGGTCCTACGAGCAGTACTTC. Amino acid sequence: CASSAETSGSYEQYF.

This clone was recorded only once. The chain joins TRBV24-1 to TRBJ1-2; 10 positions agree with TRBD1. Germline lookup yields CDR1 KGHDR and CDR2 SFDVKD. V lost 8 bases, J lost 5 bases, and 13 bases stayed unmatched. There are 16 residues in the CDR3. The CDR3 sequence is CATKGQGGQNAYGYTF. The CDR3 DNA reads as TGTGCCACCAAAGGACAGGGGGGACAAAATGCGTATGGCTACACCTTC.

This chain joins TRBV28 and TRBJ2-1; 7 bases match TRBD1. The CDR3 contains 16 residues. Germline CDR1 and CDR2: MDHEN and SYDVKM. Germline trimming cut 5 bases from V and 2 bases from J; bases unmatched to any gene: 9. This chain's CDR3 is CASSATGAETYNEQFF. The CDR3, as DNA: TGTGCCAGCAGTGCCACAGGGGCAGAGACCTACAATGAGCAGTTCTTC. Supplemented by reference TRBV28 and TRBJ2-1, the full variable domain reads DVKVTQSSRYLVKRTGEKVFLECVQDMDHENMFWYRQDPGLGLRLIYFSYDVKMKEKGDIPEGYSVSREKKERFSLILESASTNQTSMYLCASSATGAETYNEQFFGPGTRLTVL.

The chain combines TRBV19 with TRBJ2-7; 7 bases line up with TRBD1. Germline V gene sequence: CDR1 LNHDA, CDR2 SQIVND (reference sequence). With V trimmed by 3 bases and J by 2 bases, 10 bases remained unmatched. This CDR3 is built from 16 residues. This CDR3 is CASSITGGRGTYEQYF. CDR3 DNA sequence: TGTGCCAGTAGTATTACTGGTGGCAGGGGGACCTACGAGCAGTACTTC.

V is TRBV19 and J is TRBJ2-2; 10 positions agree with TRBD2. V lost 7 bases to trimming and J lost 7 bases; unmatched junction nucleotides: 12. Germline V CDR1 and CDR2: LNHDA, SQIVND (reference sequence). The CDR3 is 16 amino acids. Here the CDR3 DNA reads TGTGCCAGTATGGGGGGCGGGCTAGCGGGAGTCGGGGAGCTGTTTTTT. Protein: CASMGGGLAGVGELFF.

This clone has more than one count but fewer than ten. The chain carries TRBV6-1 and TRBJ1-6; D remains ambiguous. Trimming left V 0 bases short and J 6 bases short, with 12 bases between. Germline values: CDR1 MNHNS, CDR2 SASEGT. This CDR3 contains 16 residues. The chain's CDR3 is CASSEARVKVNSPLHF. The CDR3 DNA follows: TGTGCCAGCAGTGAAGCGCGGGTAAAGGTTAATTCACCCCTCCACTTT.

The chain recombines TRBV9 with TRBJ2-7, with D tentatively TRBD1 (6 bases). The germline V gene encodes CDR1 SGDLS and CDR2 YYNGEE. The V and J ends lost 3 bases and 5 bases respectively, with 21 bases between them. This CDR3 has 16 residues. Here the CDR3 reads CASSEAPGQGRDEQYF. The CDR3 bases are TGTGCCAGCAGCGAGGCCCCGGGACAAGGAAGAGACGAGCAGTACTTC.

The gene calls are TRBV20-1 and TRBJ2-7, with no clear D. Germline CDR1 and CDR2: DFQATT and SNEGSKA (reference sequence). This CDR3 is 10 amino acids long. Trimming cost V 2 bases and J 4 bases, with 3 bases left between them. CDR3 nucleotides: TGCAGTGCTAGACAATACGAGCAGTACTTC. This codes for CSARQYEQYF.

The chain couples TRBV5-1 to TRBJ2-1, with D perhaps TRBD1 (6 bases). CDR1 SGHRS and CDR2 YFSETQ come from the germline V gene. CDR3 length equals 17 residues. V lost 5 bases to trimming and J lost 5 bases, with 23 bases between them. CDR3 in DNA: TGCGCCAGCAGTCAGGGGCTGTCAGGGGTTTCTCACAATGAGCAGTTCTTC. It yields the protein CASSQGLSGVSHNEQFF.

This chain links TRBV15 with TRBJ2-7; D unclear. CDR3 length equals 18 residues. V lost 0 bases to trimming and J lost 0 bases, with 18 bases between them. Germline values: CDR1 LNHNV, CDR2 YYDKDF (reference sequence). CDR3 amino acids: CATSRDRVTKAPSYEQYF. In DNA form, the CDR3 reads TGTGCCACCAGCAGAGATCGGGTAACGAAGGCCCCCTCCTACGAGCAGTACTTC. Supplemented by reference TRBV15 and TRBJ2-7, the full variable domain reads DAMVIQNPRYQVTQFGKPVTLSCSQTLNHNVMYWYQQKSSQAPKLLFHYYDKDFNNEADTPDNFQSRRPNTSFCFLDIRSPGLGDTAMYLCATSRDRVTKAPSYEQYFGPGTRLTVT.

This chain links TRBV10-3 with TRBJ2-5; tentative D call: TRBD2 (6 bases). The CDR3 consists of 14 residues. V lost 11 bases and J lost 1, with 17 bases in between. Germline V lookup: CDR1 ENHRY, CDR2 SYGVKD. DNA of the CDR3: TGTGCCTTCTATCCCCAGCGGGCCCAAGAGACCCAGTACTTC. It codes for CAFYPQRAQETQYF.

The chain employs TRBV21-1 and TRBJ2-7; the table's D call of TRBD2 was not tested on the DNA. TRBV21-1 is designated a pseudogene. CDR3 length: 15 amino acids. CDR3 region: CASRNERDSLYEQYF. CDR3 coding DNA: TGTGCCAGCCGCAACGAGAGGGACTCACTCTACGAGCAGTACTTC.

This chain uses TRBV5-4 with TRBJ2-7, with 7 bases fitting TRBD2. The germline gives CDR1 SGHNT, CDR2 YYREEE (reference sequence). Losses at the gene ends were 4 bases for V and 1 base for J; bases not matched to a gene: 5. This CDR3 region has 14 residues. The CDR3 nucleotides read TGTGCCAGCAGCCCAGGACTAGTTTCCTACGAGCAGTACTTC. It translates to CASSPGLVSYEQYF. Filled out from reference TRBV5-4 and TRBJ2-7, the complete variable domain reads ETGVTQSPTHLIKTRGQQVTLRCSSQSGHNTVSWYQQALGQGPQFIFQYYREEENGRGNFPPRFSGLQFPNYSSELNVNALELDDSALYLCASSPGLVSYEQYFGPGTRLTVT.

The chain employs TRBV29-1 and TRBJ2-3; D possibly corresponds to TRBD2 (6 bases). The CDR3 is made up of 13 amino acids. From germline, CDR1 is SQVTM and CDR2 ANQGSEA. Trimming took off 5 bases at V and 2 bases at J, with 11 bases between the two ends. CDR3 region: CSVRAGLTDTQYF. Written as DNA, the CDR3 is TGCAGCGTTCGCGCGGGACTCACAGATACGCAGTATTTT.

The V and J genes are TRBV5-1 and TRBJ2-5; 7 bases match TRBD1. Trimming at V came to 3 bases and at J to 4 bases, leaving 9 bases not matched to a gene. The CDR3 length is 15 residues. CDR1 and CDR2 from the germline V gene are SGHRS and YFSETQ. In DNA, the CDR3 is TGCGCCAGCAGCTGGGGAGACAGGGTCATAGAGACCCAGTACTTC. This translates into CASSWGDRVIETQYF.